This T cell receptor beta chain is from a study of blood T cells in healthy people across ages. Whole-study results and caveats: When set beside aged donors, long-lived donors presented more naive CD4+ cells and higher diversity. TCR beta diversity per million T cells fell roughly linearly with age.

To note about this clonotype: Its antigen is unidentified.

Germline V CDR1 and CDR2: SGHRS, YFSETQ. The V end was cut by 0 bases, the J end by 6 bases, with 15 bases between. There are 15 residues in the CDR3. Combining a sample-barcoded 5' primer with a J-beta primer mix, a second PCR ran for roughly 7 to 11 cycles. MiXCR, applied by TCRdb to the 5' RACE reads, yields one record per CDR3 protein. The data hold about 640,000 distinct CDR3 sequences, with 25% to 35% observed a single time. Around 10 milliliters of peripheral blood were drawn from each donor. Sample: blood. The clonotype originates from a woman of 80 years or more in good health. The V call is TRBV5-1, the J call TRBJ1-1, with D unclear. CDR3 DNA: TGCGCCAGCAGCTTGGACCGCGGGAGGGTAGCTGAAGCTTTCTTT. The encoded protein is CASSLDRGRVAEAFF.